Given below is one T cell receptor (beta chain) in context. The source of the sample is a study of blood T cell repertoires in COVID-19. Study-level information: From T cells, B-cell-depleted T cells, or PBMCs came the material, which was cDNA or gDNA.

Trimming cost V 5 bases and J 3 bases, with 14 bases left between them. The length of the CDR3 is 15 residues. The germline gives CDR1 SEHNR, CDR2 FQNEAQ (reference sequence). Assay used: immunoSEQ multiplex PCR; TCRdb lists only in-frame clones, some missing. The sample holds roughly 230,000 clones, 87% seen once. The V gene is TRBV7-9, the J gene TRBJ1-5; D is perhaps TRBD1 (5 bases). The sequence came from a man aged 30-40 years in a cohort exposed to, infected with or recovered from COVID-19 (not recorded which). Sequencing was done on a sample of PBMCs or T cells enriched from blood (not recorded which). CDR3 sequence reads: CASSQDKGHNQPQHF. Written as DNA, the CDR3 is TGTGCCAGCAGCCAAGACAAGGGGCACAATCAGCCCCAGCATTTT.